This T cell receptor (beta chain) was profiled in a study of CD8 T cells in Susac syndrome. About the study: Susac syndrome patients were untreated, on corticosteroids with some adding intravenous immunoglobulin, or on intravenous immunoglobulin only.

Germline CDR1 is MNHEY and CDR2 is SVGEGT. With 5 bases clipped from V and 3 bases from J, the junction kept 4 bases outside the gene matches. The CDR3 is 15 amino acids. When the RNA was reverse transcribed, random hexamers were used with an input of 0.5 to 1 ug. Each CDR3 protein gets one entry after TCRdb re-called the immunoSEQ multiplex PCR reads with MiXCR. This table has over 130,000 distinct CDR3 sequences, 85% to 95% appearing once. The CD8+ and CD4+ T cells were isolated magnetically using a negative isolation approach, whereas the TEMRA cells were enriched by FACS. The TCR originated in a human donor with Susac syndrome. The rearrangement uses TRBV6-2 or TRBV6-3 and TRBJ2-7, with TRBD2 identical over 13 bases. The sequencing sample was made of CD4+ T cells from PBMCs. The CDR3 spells CASSPRTSGSYEQYF. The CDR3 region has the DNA TGTGCCAGCAGTCCTCGGACTAGCGGGAGCTACGAGCAGTACTTC.